Following are 27 T cell receptor beta chains from one sample sequenced in a study of blood T cell repertoires in COVID-19. Clones were read by immunoSEQ multiplex PCR, and TCRdb kept only the in-frame ones, dropping some. The sample shows under 80,000 clones, around 83% of them seen only once. Material: peripheral blood. The receptors originated from a woman in her sixties or seventies with acute or convalescent COVID-19.

DNA of the CDR3: TGTGCCAGCCTAGCGGGGGGCTCTAGCACAGATACGCAGTATTTT. It specifies CASLAGGSSTDTQYF. V gene TRBV7-9 combines with J gene TRBJ2-3, with TRBD2 matching 11 bases. The CDR3 totals 15 residues. CDR1 and CDR2 from the germline V gene are SEHNR and FQNEAQ (reference sequence). The J segment lost 0 bases and the V segment lost 8 bases, leaving 4 bases of the junction unmatched.

This clone has a single count. V is TRBV5-1 and J is TRBJ1-2; 7 positions match TRBD1. The CDR3 totals 13 residues. Germline V gives CDR1 SGHRS, CDR2 YFSETQ. J was trimmed by 8 bases and V by 3 bases; bases with no gene match: 7. CDR3 coding DNA: TGCGCCAGCAGCTCTCAACAGGGGAAGGGCTACACCTTC. Translating gives CASSSQQGKGYTF.

The CDR3 DNA reads as TGTGCCAGCAGCCGGGACAGGGCGAGCGGCTACACCTTC. Its translation is CASSRDRASGYTF. V and J are TRBV3-1 (or the pseudogene TRBV3-2) and TRBJ1-2, with 9 bases identical to TRBD1. Germline V gives CDR1 LGHDT, CDR2 YNNKEL (reference sequence). There are 13 residues in the CDR3. Trimming took 4 bases from V and 8 from J; bases not matched to a gene: 5.

V usage is TRBV6-1 and J usage is TRBJ1-6; D is unclear. CDR3 length: 15 residues. From germline, CDR1 is MNHNS and CDR2 SASEGT. V lost 0 bases and J 10 bases, leaving 13 bases between the germline ends. For the CDR3, the DNA is TGTGCCAGCAGTGAAGCCCCCCAGGCTGGCTCACCCCTCCACTTT. This sequence encodes CASSEAPQAGSPLHF.

This clone has just one count. The rearrangement joins TRBV30 to TRBJ1-5, with 7 positions matching TRBD1. The ends lost 5 bases at V and 2 bases at J; junction bases unmatched: 3. The CDR3 is 13 amino acids. Germline V gene sequence: CDR1 GTSNPN, CDR2 SVGIG (reference sequence). The CDR3 sequence is CAWAGQGNQPQHF. The CDR3 region has the DNA TGTGCCTGGGCTGGACAGGGCAATCAGCCCCAGCATTTT.

The rearrangement links TRBV5-1 to TRBJ2-7; no firm D call. Per germline, CDR1 SGHRS and CDR2 YFSETQ. V was shortened by 0 bases and J by 3 bases, with 7 bases between the two germline ends. CDR3 length: 13 residues. In DNA, the CDR3 is TGCGCCAGCAGCTTGGGAGAGCGCTACGAGCAGTACTTC. This encodes CASSLGERYEQYF. The entire variable domain, with the rest obtained from reference TRBV5-1 and TRBJ2-7, is as follows: KAGVTQTPRYLIKTRGQQVTLSCSPISGHRSVSWYQQTPGQGLQFLFEYFSETQRNKGNFPGRFSGRQFSNSRSEMNVSTLELGDSALYLCASSLGERYEQYFGPGTRLTVT.

V is TRBV6-6 and J is TRBJ1-2; 8 positions agree with TRBD1. The V gene end was trimmed by 2 bases and the J gene end by 1 base; junction bases not matched to a gene: 0. The length of the CDR3 is 14 residues. Germline loops: CDR1 MNHNY, CDR2 SVGAGI (reference sequence). CDR3 residues: CASSYDRGNYGYTF. The CDR3 DNA reads TGTGCCAGCAGTTACGACAGGGGTAACTATGGCTACACCTTC.

The CDR3 here is CASSPSVGQLEKLFF. The CDR3 DNA follows: TGCGCCAGCAGCCCCTCCGTCGGACAGCTCGAAAAACTGTTTTTT. The chain joins TRBV5-1 to TRBJ1-4; maybe TRBD1 (6 bases). V was pared by 4 bases and J by 8 bases, with 18 bases between. CDR3 length: 15 amino acids. Germline V gene data show CDR1 as SGHRS and CDR2 as YFSETQ.

The V gene is TRBV27, the J gene TRBJ1-1, with D perhaps TRBD1 (6 bases). Germline values: CDR1 MNHEY, CDR2 SMNVEV (reference sequence). The germline V and J ends were trimmed by 3 bases and 0 bases, with 14 bases remaining between them. This CDR3 has 16 amino acids. The DNA of the CDR3 is TGTGCCAGCAGTTTCCTCGACAGGACCTTGAACACTGAAGCTTTCTTT. It yields the protein CASSFLDRTLNTEAFF.

The chain is built from TRBV24-1 and TRBJ2-2, with TRBD1 as a possible D gene (6 bases). V dropped 3 bases and J dropped 4 bases, with 11 bases sitting between them. Germline V gives CDR1 KGHDR, CDR2 SFDVKD. The CDR3 is 15 residues long. The CDR3 region is CATSDLGGPTGELFF. CDR3 sequence (DNA): TGTGCCACCAGTGATCTTGGGGGCCCCACCGGGGAGCTGTTTTTT.

J is TRBJ2-7 and V is TRBV4-1; 7 bases fit TRBD2. J gave up 0 bases and V 4 bases, and 12 bases lay outside the gene matches. The CDR3 consists of 17 residues. Germline-derived CDR1 and CDR2 are MGHRA and YSYEKL. CDR3 protein: CASSLRHGTTVSYEQYF. CDR3 in DNA: TGCGCCAGCAGCCTCCGTCACGGGACTACCGTCTCCTACGAGCAGTACTTC.

The J gene is TRBJ2-3, the V gene TRBV12-5, with a tentative D call TRBD2 (6 bases). This CDR3 has 16 amino acids. The V end lost 6 bases, the J end lost 6 bases, and 22 bases lay between the germline ends. Germline values: CDR1 LGHNT, CDR2 FRNRAP. The CDR3 here is CASGLPILSGRDTQYF. CDR3 DNA sequence: TGTGCTAGTGGCCTGCCCATATTGTCAGGGAGGGATACGCAGTATTTT. Full variable domain (outside the CDR3, taken from reference TRBV12-5 and TRBJ2-3): DARVTQTPRHKVTEMGQEVTMRCQPILGHNTVFWYRQTMMQGLELLAYFRNRAPLDDSGMPKDRFSAEMPDATLATLKIQPSEPRDSAVYFCASGLPILSGRDTQYFGPGTRLTVL.

V gene TRBV5-1 combines with J gene TRBJ1-4; the D gene is possibly TRBD1 (5 bases). With 2 bases removed from V and 5 bases from J, the gap between germline ends came to 13 bases. In germline, CDR1 is SGHRS, CDR2 YFSETQ. This CDR3 contains 15 residues. The CDR3 reads CASSFQGRENEKLFF. The CDR3, as DNA: TGCGCCAGCAGCTTTCAGGGAAGGGAAAATGAAAAACTGTTTTTT.

This rearrangement joins TRBV7-9 to TRBJ2-7, with TRBD2 matching over 7 bases. J was trimmed by 4 bases and V by 1 base; bases with no gene match: 10. The CDR3 sequence is 16 residues long. Per the germline V gene, CDR1 is SEHNR and CDR2 is FQNEAQ (reference sequence). CDR3 in DNA: TGTGCCAGCAGCTTAGGCGGGGGTGTGACAGCTTACGAGCAGTACTTC. This codes for CASSLGGGVTAYEQYF.

The chain is built from TRBV18 and TRBJ1-1; D may be TRBD1 (5 bases). In germline, CDR1 is KGHSH, CDR2 LQKENI. The CDR3 loop spans 14 amino acids. Trimming cost V 6 bases and J 5 bases, with 16 bases left between them. CDR3 sequence reads: CASSPSREGTEAFF. CDR3 DNA: TGTGCCAGCTCCCCTTCCAGGGAGGGGACTGAAGCTTTCTTT.

This clone was recorded once. The V and J genes are TRBV4-1 and TRBJ1-2; D may be TRBD1 (6 bases). V was clipped by 4 bases and J by 3 bases, with 9 bases between them. This CDR3 comprises 13 residues. Germline values: CDR1 MGHRA, CDR2 YSYEKL. CDR3 DNA sequence: TGCGCCAGCAGCCTCCAGGGGTACTATGGCTACACCTTC. Protein: CASSLQGYYGYTF.

This rearrangement joins TRBV5-1 to TRBJ1-6; TRBD1 aligns across 7 bases. Germline lookup yields CDR1 SGHRS and CDR2 YFSETQ. CDR3 length equals 15 residues. The V segment lost 4 bases and the J segment 7 bases; nucleotides outside the gene matches: 8. This chain's CDR3 is CASSVLTGVNSPLHF. CDR3 DNA: TGCGCCAGCAGCGTTTTAACAGGGGTGAATTCACCCCTCCACTTT.

This clone was found once. The CDR3 nucleotides are TGTGCCAGCAGCTTAGATGACAGGGCTACCTATGGCTACACCTTC. Protein product: CASSLDDRATYGYTF. The rearrangement links TRBV7-3 to TRBJ1-2, with 7 nucleotides matching TRBD1. The CDR3 is made up of 15 amino acids. V trimming: 2 bases; J trimming: 4 bases; junction bases outside the gene matches: 7. CDR1 SGHTA and CDR2 FQGTGA come from the germline V gene.

A few counts support this clone. The chain uses TRBV21-1 and TRBJ1-2. TRBV21-1 corresponds to a pseudogene. The CDR3 contains 13 residues. CDR3 sequence: CASNSDGWLSDTF. CDR3 coding DNA: TGTGCCAGCAACTCCGACGGGTGGTTGAGCGACACCTTC.

The V call is TRBV21-1, the J call TRBJ2-3; TRBD2, the D gene given by the table, was not confirmed from the DNA. TRBV21-1 is a pseudogene locus. This CDR3 comprises 17 residues. In DNA, the CDR3 is TGTGCCAGCAGCAAAGTAATCACCGGGGGTCACACAGATACGCAGTATTTT. Translated, it gives CASSKVITGGHTDTQYF.

The chain joins TRBV5-1 to TRBJ2-7; a weak D match, TRBD2 (6 bases). This CDR3 has 14 residues. Trimming shortened V by 4 bases and J by 5 bases, and 16 bases separated the two germline ends. Germline V gene lookup returns CDR1 SGHRS and CDR2 YFSETQ. The CDR3 nucleotides are TGCGCCAGCAGCGGCGGGGCCTTAGCCAACGAGCAGTACTTC. It specifies CASSGGALANEQYF.

The V and J genes are TRBV5-4 and TRBJ2-7; 7 bases are a match to TRBD1. The V gene end was trimmed by 4 bases and the J gene end by 1 base; junction bases not matched to a gene: 8. The germline CDR1 and CDR2 sequences are SGHNT and YYREEE (reference sequence). The CDR3 covers 15 residues. DNA for the CDR3: TGTGCCAGCAGCCAGAGTTGGGACAGTTCCTACGAGCAGTACTTC. Protein: CASSQSWDSSYEQYF. Looking up the rest from reference TRBV5-4 and TRBJ2-7 gives the full variable domain: ETGVTQSPTHLIKTRGQQVTLRCSSQSGHNTVSWYQQALGQGPQFIFQYYREEENGRGNFPPRFSGLQFPNYSSELNVNALELDDSALYLCASSQSWDSSYEQYFGPGTRLTVT.

The V call is TRBV11-3, the J call TRBJ2-1, with unresolved D. Trimming took off 1 base at V and 5 bases at J, with 6 bases between the two ends. The CDR3 spans 13 residues. Germline CDR1 SGHNT, CDR2 YENEEA. In DNA form, the CDR3 reads TGTGCCAGCAGCTTAGGGCGGAACAATGAGCAGTTCTTC. Protein sequence: CASSLGRNNEQFF.

This clone came up a few times. This chain joins TRBV5-1 and TRBJ1-1; TRBD1 agrees at 7 bases. CDR1 and CDR2 (germline): SGHRS, YFSETQ. V shed 3 bases and J 5 bases; nucleotides not matched to a gene: 10. The CDR3 has 15 residues. The CDR3 DNA sequence: TGCGCCAGCAGCTCCGAGGGGGCGGCAGGGACTGAAGCTTTCTTT. It is translated as CASSSEGAAGTEAFF.

The rearrangement uses TRBV7-6 and TRBJ2-7; tentative D call: TRBD1 (6 bases). This CDR3 has 15 amino acids. V was pared by 3 bases and J by 3 bases, with 15 bases between. Germline V CDR1 and CDR2: SGHVS, FNYEAQ. CDR3 in amino acids: CASSLGTSLDYEQYF. In DNA, the CDR3 is TGTGCCAGCAGCTTGGGGACATCCCTGGACTACGAGCAGTACTTC.

CDR3 nucleotide sequence: TGTGCCAGCAGCCTCGGGACAAACACTGAAGCTTTCTTT. Translating gives CASSLGTNTEAFF. The V call is TRBV7-6, the J call TRBJ1-1, with D tentatively TRBD1 (6 bases). The CDR3 is made up of 13 amino acids. Per germline, CDR1 SGHVS and CDR2 FNYEAQ. V was shortened by 5 bases and J by 2 bases, with 9 bases between the two germline ends. Complete variable domain (other parts from reference TRBV7-6 and TRBJ1-1): GAGVSQSPRYKVTKRGQDVALRCDPISGHVSLYWYRQALGQGPEFLTYFNYEAQQDKSGLPNDRFSAERPEGSISTLTIQRTEQRDSAMYRCASSLGTNTEAFFGQGTRLTVV.

The chain is built from TRBV7-3 and TRBJ1-2, with TRBD1 matching 8 bases. The CDR3 length is 13 residues. V lost 4 bases, J lost 8 bases, and 6 bases stayed unmatched. CDR1 is SGHTA and CDR2 is FQGTGA in the germline V gene. The CDR3 is CASSSGQGEGYTF. CDR3 DNA: TGTGCCAGCAGCTCTGGACAGGGCGAAGGCTACACCTTC. Supplemented by reference TRBV7-3 and TRBJ1-2, the full variable domain reads GAGVSQTPSNKVTEKGKYVELRCDPISGHTALYWYRQSLGQGPEFLIYFQGTGAADDSGLPNDRFFAVRPEGSVSTLKIQRTERGDSAVYLCASSSGQGEGYTFGSGTRLTVV.